This T cell receptor beta chain was obtained from a study of shared clonotypes between healthy human individuals. Method: immunoSEQ multiplex PCR; TCRdb's copy keeps in-frame clones and lacks some. The sample carries about 2 million clones, approximately 94% recorded once. There are 14 residues in the CDR3. The V end was cut by 1 base, the J end by 1 base, with 7 bases between. CDR1 and CDR2 from the germline V gene are SEHNR and FQNEAQ (reference sequence). Selected positively for CCR7 and CD45RO-negative, naive CD8 cells excluded terminally differentiated effector memory CD45RA+ cells. With regard to this clone: Other nucleotide sequences in the sample specify the same CDR3.

J is TRBJ1-1 and V is TRBV7-9; the D is unclear. The sequenced sample consisted of naive CD8+ T cells sorted from blood. The TCR originated in a man aged 18 to 29 in good health. CDR3 DNA sequence: TGTGCCAGCAGCTTAGGAATCGGGAACACTGAAGCTTTCTTT. It codes for CASSLGIGNTEAFF.